The entry below describes one T cell receptor (beta chain). The data were obtained in a study of blood T cells in healthy people across ages. Using a J-beta primer mix together with a sample-barcoded 5' primer, a second PCR was run for roughly 6 to 12 cycles. Every single cDNA molecule received a tag from a template-switch adaptor with 12 random nucleotides. Using its own MiXCR run on the 5' RACE reads, TCRdb lists one record per CDR3 protein. Among more than 700,000 distinct CDR3 sequences listed, roughly 53% were seen once. Caucasian, healthy and from Russia, the donors were aged between about 6 and 100. In germline, CDR1 is MDHEN, CDR2 SYDVKM. This CDR3 comprises 14 residues. Trimming removed 5 bases from V and 7 bases from J; junction bases left unmatched: 10.

The chain couples TRBV28 to TRBJ2-7, with 8 bases matching TRBD1. The sequence derives from a man older than 75 in good health. Sequenced input: blood. CDR3 in amino acids: CASSLDRVREEQYF. CDR3 DNA: TGTGCCAGCAGTCTGGACAGGGTCCGTGAGGAGCAGTACTTC.